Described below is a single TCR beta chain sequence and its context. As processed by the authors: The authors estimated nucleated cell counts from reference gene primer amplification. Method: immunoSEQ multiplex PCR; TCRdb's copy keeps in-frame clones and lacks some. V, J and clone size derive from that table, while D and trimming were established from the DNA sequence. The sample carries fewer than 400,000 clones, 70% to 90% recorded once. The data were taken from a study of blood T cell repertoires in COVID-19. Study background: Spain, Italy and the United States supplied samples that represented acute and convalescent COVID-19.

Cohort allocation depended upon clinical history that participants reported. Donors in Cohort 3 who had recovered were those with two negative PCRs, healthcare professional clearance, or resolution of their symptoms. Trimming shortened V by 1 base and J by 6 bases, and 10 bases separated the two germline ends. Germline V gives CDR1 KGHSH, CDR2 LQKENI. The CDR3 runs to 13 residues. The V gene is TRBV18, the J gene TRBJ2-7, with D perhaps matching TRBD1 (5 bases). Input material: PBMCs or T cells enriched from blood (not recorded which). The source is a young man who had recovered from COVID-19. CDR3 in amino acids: CASSPRGAGEQYF. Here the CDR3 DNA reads TGTGCCAGCTCACCACGTGGGGCCGGCGAGCAGTACTTC.